The rows below give T cell receptor beta chains drawn from one sample of a study of shared clonotypes between healthy human individuals. Sequencing used immunoSEQ multiplex PCR; TCRdb keeps in-frame clones, though not all of them. The data show roughly 1,100,000 clones, with approximately 76% seen just once and 1.4% to 1.5% held by the top ten. Sequenced material: memory CD4+ T cells sorted from blood. These receptors came from a man aged 18-30 years in good health. The CDR3 runs from the conserved cysteine through the conserved F or W. Size values are once, few and many counts, or a class for expanded clones, and some rows have none.

v_call,clone_size,j_call,cdr3_aa
TRBV5-1,few,TRBJ1-2,CASSRGDDGYGYTF
TRBV5-1,few,TRBJ1-6,CASRSVGVNSPLHF
TRBV5-1,.,TRBJ2-5,CASSSRLAGSETQYF
TRBV15,.,TRBJ1-2,CATSRDIQGGGYTF
TRBV7-2,.,TRBJ2-2,CASSFSVGPGELFF
TRBV7-8,.,TRBJ2-5,CASSLALRASGRDEETQYF
TRBV28,.,TRBJ1-2,CASRWGGTYGYTF
TRBV2,.,TRBJ2-5,CASSERSLELGGKETQYF
TRBV5-4,.,TRBJ2-7,CASSLDRGSFYEQYF
TRBV7-9,.,TRBJ1-6,CASRPTGESSPLHF
TRBV28,many,TRBJ2-1,CACKSFSEQFF
TRBV5-1,.,TRBJ2-2,CASSYGQGDTGELFF
TRBV11-2,.,TRBJ2-1,CASSPISGRTNEQFF
TRBV7-6,many,TRBJ2-1,CASSYNRDEQFF
TRBV7-2,.,TRBJ1-3,CASSLGRALSGNTIYF
TRBV5-4,.,TRBJ2-4,CASSLVTGAAKNIQYF
TRBV18,.,TRBJ1-6,CASSPSLDSPLHF
TRBV6-6,.,TRBJ2-7,CASSYGTHAYEQYF
TRBV30,.,TRBJ1-1,CAWSRGQMNTEAFF
TRBV6-6,.,TRBJ2-7,CASSYSRGYEQYF
TRBV30,.,TRBJ2-1,CAWKAWTEGNEQFF
TRBV7-8,.,TRBJ2-5,CASSPFFGGPQETQYF
TRBV7-9,.,TRBJ2-5,CASRARTGPQETQYF
TRBV30,.,TRBJ1-6,CAWSGRQGLSSYNSPLHF
TRBV18,few,TRBJ2-1,CASSPSILTRDGDSYNEQFF
TRBV5-6,.,TRBJ1-6,CASSFSTSSYNSPLHF